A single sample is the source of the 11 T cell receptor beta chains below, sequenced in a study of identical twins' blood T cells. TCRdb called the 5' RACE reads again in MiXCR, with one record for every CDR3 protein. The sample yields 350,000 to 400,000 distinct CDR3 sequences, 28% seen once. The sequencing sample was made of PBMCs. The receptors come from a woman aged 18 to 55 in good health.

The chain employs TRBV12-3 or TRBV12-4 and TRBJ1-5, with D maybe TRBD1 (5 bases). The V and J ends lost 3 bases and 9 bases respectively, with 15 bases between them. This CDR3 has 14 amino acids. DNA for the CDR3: TGTGCCAGCAGTTTCGGCAGGGCGGTCGCGCCCCAGCATTTT. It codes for CASSFGRAVAPQHF.

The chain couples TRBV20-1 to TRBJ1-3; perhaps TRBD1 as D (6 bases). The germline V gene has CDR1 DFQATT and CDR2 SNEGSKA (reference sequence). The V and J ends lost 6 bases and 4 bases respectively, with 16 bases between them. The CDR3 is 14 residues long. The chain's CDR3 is CSADQTGSGNTIYF. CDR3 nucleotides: TGCAGTGCAGACCAGACAGGTTCGGGAAACACCATATATTTT.

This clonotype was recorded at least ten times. CDR3 sequence (DNA): TGCGCCAGCAGCTCGACAGGCCACCCCGCTGAAGCTTTCTTT. It specifies CASSSTGHPAEAFF. The V gene is TRBV5-1, the J gene TRBJ1-1; perhaps TRBD1 as D (6 bases). The CDR3 consists of 14 residues. CDR1 is SGHRS and CDR2 is YFSETQ in the germline V gene. V lost 3 bases to trimming and J lost 6 bases, with 15 bases between them.

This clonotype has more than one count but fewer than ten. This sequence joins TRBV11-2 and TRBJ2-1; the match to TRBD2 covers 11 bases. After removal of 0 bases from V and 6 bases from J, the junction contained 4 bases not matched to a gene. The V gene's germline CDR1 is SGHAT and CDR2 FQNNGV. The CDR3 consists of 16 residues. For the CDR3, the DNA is TGTGCCAGCAGCTTAGATATTAGCGGGGGGGCCAATGAGCAGTTCTTC. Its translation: CASSLDISGGANEQFF.

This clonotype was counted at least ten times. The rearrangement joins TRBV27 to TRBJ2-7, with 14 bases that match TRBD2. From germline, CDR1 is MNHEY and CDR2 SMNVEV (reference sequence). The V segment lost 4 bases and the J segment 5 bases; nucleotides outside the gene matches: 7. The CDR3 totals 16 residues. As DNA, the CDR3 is TGTGCCAGCAGTTCCCGACTAGCGGGGGGGCATCACGAGCAGTACTTC. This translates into CASSSRLAGGHHEQYF.

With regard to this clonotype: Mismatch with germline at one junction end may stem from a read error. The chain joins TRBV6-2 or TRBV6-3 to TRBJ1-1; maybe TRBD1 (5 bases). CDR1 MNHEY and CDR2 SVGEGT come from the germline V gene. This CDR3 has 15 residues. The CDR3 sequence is CASSYRYSGNAEAFF. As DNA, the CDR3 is TGTGCCAGCAGTTACCGGTACTCAGGGAACGCTGAAGCTTTCTTT.

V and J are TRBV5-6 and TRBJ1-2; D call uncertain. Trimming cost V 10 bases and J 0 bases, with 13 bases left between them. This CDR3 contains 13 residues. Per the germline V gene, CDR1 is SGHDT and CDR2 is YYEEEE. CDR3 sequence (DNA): TGTGCCCAAGACCTTATAGCTAACTATGGCTACACCTTC. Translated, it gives CAQDLIANYGYTF.

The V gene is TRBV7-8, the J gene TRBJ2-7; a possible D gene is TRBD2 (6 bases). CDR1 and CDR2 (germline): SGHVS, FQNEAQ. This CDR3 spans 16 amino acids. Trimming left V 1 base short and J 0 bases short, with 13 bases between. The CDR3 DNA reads TGTGCCAGCAGCTTAGTCGCGCGGGGAAGCTCCTACGAGCAGTACTTC. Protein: CASSLVARGSSYEQYF.

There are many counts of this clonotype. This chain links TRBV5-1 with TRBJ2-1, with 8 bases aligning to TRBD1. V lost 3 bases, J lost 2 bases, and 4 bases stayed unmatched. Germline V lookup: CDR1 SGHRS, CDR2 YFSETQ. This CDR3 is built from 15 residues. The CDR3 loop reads CASSSSGGTYNEQFF. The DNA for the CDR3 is TGCGCCAGCAGCTCCTCAGGGGGCACCTACAATGAGCAGTTCTTC.

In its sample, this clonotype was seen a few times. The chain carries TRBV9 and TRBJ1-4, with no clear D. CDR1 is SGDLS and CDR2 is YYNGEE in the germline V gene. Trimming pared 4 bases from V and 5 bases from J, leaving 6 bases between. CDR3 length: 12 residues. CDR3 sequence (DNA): TGTGCCAGCAGCAAGAGGAATGAAAAACTGTTTTTT. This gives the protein CASSKRNEKLFF. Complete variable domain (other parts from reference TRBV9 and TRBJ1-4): DSGVTQTPKHLITATGQRVTLRCSPRSGDLSVYWYQQSLDQGLQFLIQYYNGEERAKGNILERFSAQQFPDLHSELNLSSLELGDSALYFCASSKRNEKLFFGSGTQLSVL.

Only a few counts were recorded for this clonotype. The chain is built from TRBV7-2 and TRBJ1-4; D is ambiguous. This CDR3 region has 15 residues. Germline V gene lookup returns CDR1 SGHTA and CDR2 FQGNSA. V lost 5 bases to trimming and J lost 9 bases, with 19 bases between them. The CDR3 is CASSHTGITGKKLFF. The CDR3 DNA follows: TGTGCCAGCAGCCATACCGGGATTACGGGGAAAAAACTGTTTTTT.